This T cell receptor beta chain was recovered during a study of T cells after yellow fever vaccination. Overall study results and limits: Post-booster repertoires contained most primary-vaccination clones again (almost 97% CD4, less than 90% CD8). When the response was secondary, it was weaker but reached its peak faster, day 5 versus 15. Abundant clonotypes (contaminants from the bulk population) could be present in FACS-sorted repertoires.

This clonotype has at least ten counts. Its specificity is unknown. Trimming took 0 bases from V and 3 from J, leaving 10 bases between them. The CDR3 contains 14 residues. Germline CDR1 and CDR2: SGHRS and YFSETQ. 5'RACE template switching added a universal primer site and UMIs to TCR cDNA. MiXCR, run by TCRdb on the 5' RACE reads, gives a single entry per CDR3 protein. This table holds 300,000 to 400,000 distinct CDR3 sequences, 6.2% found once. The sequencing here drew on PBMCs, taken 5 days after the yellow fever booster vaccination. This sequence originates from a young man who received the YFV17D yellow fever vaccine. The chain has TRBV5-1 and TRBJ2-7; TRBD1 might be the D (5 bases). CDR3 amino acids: CASSLEGRSYEQYF. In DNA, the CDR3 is TGCGCCAGCAGCTTGGAGGGGCGAAGCTACGAGCAGTACTTC. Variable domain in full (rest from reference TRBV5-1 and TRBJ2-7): KAGVTQTPRYLIKTRGQQVTLSCSPISGHRSVSWYQQTPGQGLQFLFEYFSETQRNKGNFPGRFSGRQFSNSRSEMNVSTLELGDSALYLCASSLEGRSYEQYFGPGTRLTVT.